What follows are 6 T cell receptor beta chains derived from one specimen sequenced in a study of blood T cell repertoires in COVID-19. Here immunoSEQ multiplex PCR was the method, and the copy in TCRdb shows in-frame clones only, minus some. The profile shows 200,000 to 250,000 clones, under 85% of them singletons. Sequencing used peripheral blood. All receptors derive from a man younger than 45 who had recovered from COVID-19.

The CDR3 DNA sequence: TGTGCCAGCAGCTTACTCGCTGGACAGGGGAGCACTGAAGCTTTCTTT. Translation: CASSLLAGQGSTEAFF. This chain connects TRBV7-8 to TRBJ1-1; 9 bases are shared with TRBD1. J lost 4 bases, V lost 2 bases, and 8 bases had no gene match. Germline loops: CDR1 SGHVS, CDR2 FQNEAQ. The CDR3 covers 16 residues.

The chain uses TRBV4-1 and TRBJ1-2; 8 nucleotides match TRBD1. Germline CDR1 reads MGHRA; CDR2 reads YSYEKL. Losses at the gene ends were 0 bases for V and 8 bases for J; bases not matched to a gene: 14. This CDR3 has 17 amino acids. The CDR3, as DNA: TGCGCCAGCAGCCAAGAACTTGGGCCAGGGGGCACATTAGGCTACACCTTC. It codes for CASSQELGPGGTLGYTF.

The chain links TRBV5-1 to TRBJ1-1; a weak D match, TRBD1 (6 bases). V lost 0 bases and J lost 5, with 11 bases in between. This CDR3 spans 14 amino acids. Germline CDR1 and CDR2: SGHRS and YFSETQ. CDR3 in DNA: TGCGCCAGCAGCTTGGACAGGGTAAGGACTGAAGCTTTCTTT. Its translation is CASSLDRVRTEAFF. Combining the CDR3 with reference TRBV5-1 and TRBJ1-1 gives the whole variable domain KAGVTQTPRYLIKTRGQQVTLSCSPISGHRSVSWYQQTPGQGLQFLFEYFSETQRNKGNFPGRFSGRQFSNSRSEMNVSTLELGDSALYLCASSLDRVRTEAFFGQGTRLTVV.

This rearrangement joins TRBV10-3 to TRBJ1-3; 8 nucleotides align to TRBD1. The germline CDR1 and CDR2 sequences are ENHRY and SYGVKD. V dropped 4 bases and J dropped 9; count of bases not matched to a gene: 11. This CDR3 contains 15 residues. The CDR3 sequence: CAISGGQADWGTIYF. CDR3 coding DNA: TGTGCCATCAGTGGGGGACAGGCTGACTGGGGCACCATATATTTT.

This chain uses TRBV5-1 with TRBJ2-2, with a possible D match to TRBD2 (6 bases). The CDR3 sequence is 15 residues long. CDR1 is SGHRS, CDR2 YFSETQ, per germline. The V end lost 4 bases, the J end lost 5 bases, and 15 bases lay between the germline ends. The CDR3 protein is CASSPRDSKTGELFF. The CDR3 DNA sequence: TGCGCCAGCAGCCCCCGGGACTCCAAGACCGGGGAGCTGTTTTTT.

This chain joins TRBV7-8 and TRBJ2-2, with 8 bases identical to TRBD1. The ends lost 1 base at V and 8 bases at J; junction bases unmatched: 3. The CDR3 loop spans 14 amino acids. Germline CDR1 is SGHVS and CDR2 is FQNEAQ. Here the CDR3 DNA reads TGTGCCAGCAGCTTAGGGCAGGGGGCTGGGGAGCTGTTTTTT. Amino acid sequence: CASSLGQGAGELFF.